This T cell receptor (beta chain) was identified during a study of cytomegalovirus exposure and HLA in healthy donors. General observations from the study: Most CMV-associated TCR beta chains were later found to appear HLA-restricted. The study put some 150 TCR beta chains on its list as cytomegalovirus-associated. Likely technical artifact: a cluster of highly shared sequence variants.

A remark on this clone: Its target is not known.

The PCR was carried out with 60 Vbeta primers and 13 Jbeta primers. Clones were read by immunoSEQ multiplex PCR, and TCRdb kept only the in-frame ones, dropping some. This sample yields 150,000 to 200,000 clones, of which roughly 72% are seen a single time; around 2% belongs to the top ten. The clonotype comes from a woman younger than 45 in good health and CMV-seropositive. What was sequenced was PBMCs.

The CDR3 DNA reads TGTGCCTGGAGTGTACAGGGGGCCAAAAACATTCAGTACTTC. Amino acid sequence: CAWSVQGAKNIQYF. V is TRBV30 and J is TRBJ2-4, with 7 bases fitting TRBD1. Germline trimming cut 0 bases from V and 1 base from J; bases unmatched to any gene: 0. Germline values: CDR1 GTSNPN, CDR2 SVGIG (reference sequence). This CDR3 spans 14 amino acids. Supplemented by reference TRBV30 and TRBJ2-4, the full variable domain reads SQTIHQWPATLVQPVGSPLSLECTVEGTSNPNLYWYRQAAGRGLQLLFYSVGIGQISSEVPQNLSASRPQDRQFILSSKKLLLSDSGFYLCAWSVQGAKNIQYFGAGTRLSVL.